This TCR beta chain was identified in a study of blood T cell repertoires in COVID-19. Study summary: The cDNA or gDNA used as material had been derived from T cells, B-cell-depleted T cells, or PBMCs.

Clones were read by immunoSEQ multiplex PCR, and TCRdb kept only the in-frame ones, dropping some. The repertoire holds some 200,000 clones, with around 81% as singletons. V gave up 0 bases and J gave up 5 bases, with 8 bases separating them. CDR1 is GTSNPN and CDR2 is SVGIG in the germline V gene (reference sequence). The CDR3 runs to 12 residues. This clonotype was obtained from a human donor with acute or convalescent COVID-19. The donor label of this sample is uncertain. The rearrangement joins TRBV30 to TRBJ2-7; D may be TRBD1 (5 bases). Material: peripheral blood. The CDR3 nucleotides read TGTGCCTGGAGTGTCCAGGGAAACGAGCAGTACTTC. Translation: CAWSVQGNEQYF.